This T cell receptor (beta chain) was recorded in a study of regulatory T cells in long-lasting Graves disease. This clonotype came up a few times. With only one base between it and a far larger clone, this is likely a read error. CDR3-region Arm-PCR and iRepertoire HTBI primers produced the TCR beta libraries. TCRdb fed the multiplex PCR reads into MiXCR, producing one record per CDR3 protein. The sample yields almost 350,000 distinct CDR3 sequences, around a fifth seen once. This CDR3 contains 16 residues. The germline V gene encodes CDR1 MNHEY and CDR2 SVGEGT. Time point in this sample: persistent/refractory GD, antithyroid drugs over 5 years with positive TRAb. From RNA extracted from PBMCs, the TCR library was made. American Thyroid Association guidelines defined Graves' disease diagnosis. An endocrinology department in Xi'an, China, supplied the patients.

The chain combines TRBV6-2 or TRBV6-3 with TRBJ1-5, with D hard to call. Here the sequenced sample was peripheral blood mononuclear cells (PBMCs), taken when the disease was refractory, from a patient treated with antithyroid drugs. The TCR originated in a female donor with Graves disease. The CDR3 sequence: CAGSSFWWRDNQPQHF. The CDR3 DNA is TGTGCCGGCAGTTCCTTCTGGTGGAGGGACAATCAGCCCCAGCATTTT.